Listed here are 17 T cell receptor beta chains from one sample, sequenced in a study of tumor-infiltrating lymphocytes in primary liver carcinoma. TCR beta cDNA came from approximately 540 ng total RNA, primed with a constant-region primer. Libraries covering TCR beta were generated through three nested multiplex PCR rounds (using a slightly modified ARM-PCR). A C-beta reverse primer and TRBV1-TRBV30 forward primers served in each of the first two PCR rounds, at about 9 cycles apiece. TCRdb redid the calling of the multiplex PCR reads with MiXCR, one entry per CDR3 protein. Seen here are roughly 100,000 distinct CDR3 sequences, 80% to 85% observed once, and the top ten hold under 25%. Starting material for RNA and DNA co-extraction consisted of roughly 19-31 mg of unsorted bulk tissue. Input material: liver tumor tissue from sampling region 3. Subset described: tumor region T3, left-lateral pole. These receptors originate from a man aged 35-49 years with primary liver carcinoma and hepatitis B virus infection.

This clonotype was seen just once. The missing conserved phenylalanine or tryptophan at the end of this CDR3 makes a read error likely. V usage is TRBV29-1 and J usage is TRBJ1-2; D uncertain. The germline V gene encodes CDR1 SQVTM and CDR2 ANQGSEA. The CDR3 has 12 residues. CDR3 DNA sequence: TGTAGCTCCCATATTGGGGAAAATGGCTACACCTTG. This encodes CSSHIGENGYTL.

Worth noting for this clonotype: The germline gene is not matched at one end of the junction; a read error may be the cause. V and J are TRBV6-6 and TRBJ1-5, with 8 positions matching TRBD1. Germline CDR1 is MNHNY and CDR2 is SVGAGI (reference sequence). The CDR3 totals 17 residues. CDR3 nucleotides: TGTGCCAGCAGTTGGGTTCAGGGGGCGCATAGCAATCAGCACCAGCACTTT. Protein: CASSWVQGAHSNQHQHF.

The V call is TRBV29-1, the J call TRBJ2-1; D is unresolved. The CDR3 is made up of 12 amino acids. Germline loops: CDR1 SQVTM, CDR2 ANQGSEA. Here the CDR3 reads CRVGSRIHEQFF. CDR3 DNA: TGCAGAGTAGGTTCAAGAATCCATGAGCAGTTCTTC.

As concerns this clonotype: One end of the junction varies from germline; a read error may be responsible. The chain recombines TRBV10-2 with TRBJ1-2; D unclear. This CDR3 is 14 amino acids long. Germline loops: CDR1 WSHSY, CDR2 SAAADI. CDR3 amino acids: CVSSEGIVPYGYTF. The CDR3 nucleotides are TGCGTCAGCAGTGAAGGAATAGTGCCCTATGGCTATACCTTC.

To note about this clonotype: The junction departs from germline at one end; a sequencing error may be responsible. The chain is built from TRBV11-2 and TRBJ2-6, with 8 bases aligning to TRBD1. The length of the CDR3 is 21 residues. Germline-derived CDR1 and CDR2 are SGHAT and FQNNGV. The CDR3 reads CTSSMGGDRGIFLSGANVLSF. The CDR3 DNA reads as TGTACCAGCAGCATGGGGGGAGACAGGGGCATTTTCCTCTCTGGGGCCAACGTCCTGAGTTTC.

The chain couples TRBV14 to TRBJ2-1; D is perhaps TRBD1 (6 bases). The CDR3 spans 17 residues. Trimming removed 0 bases at V and 8 bases at J, with 20 bases between. Germline values: CDR1 SGHDN, CDR2 FVKESK. The CDR3 sequence is CASSQEGQGTGYDEQFF. CDR3 nucleotides: TGTGCCAGCAGCCAAGAGGGTCAGGGGACGGGGTATGATGAGCAGTTCTTC. The full variable domain, rest sourced from reference TRBV14 and TRBJ2-1, is EAGVTQFPSHSVIEKGQTVTLRCDPISGHDNLYWYRRVMGKEIKFLLHFVKESKQDESGMPNNRFLAERTGGTYSTLKVQPAELEDSGVYFCASSQEGQGTGYDEQFFGPGTRLTVL.

A few counts support this clonotype. Without the conserved terminal phenylalanine or tryptophan, this CDR3 likely stems from a read error. The rearrangement links TRBV6-1 to TRBJ2-1; 13 positions agree with TRBD2. CDR3 size: 16 residues. CDR1 is MNHNS, CDR2 SASEGT, per germline. V shed 4 bases, J shed 6 bases, and the junction held 6 bases outside the gene matches. In nucleotides, the CDR3 is TGTGCCAGCAGTGGACAGACTAGCGGGAGGACCAATGAGCAGTTCTCC. This translates into CASSGQTSGRTNEQFS.

For this clonotype: At one boundary the junction diverges from the germline segment, which might be a read error. J is TRBJ1-6 and V is TRBV5-6; D is unresolved. The CDR3 totals 15 residues. Per germline, CDR1 SGHDT and CDR2 YYEEEE. CDR3 in DNA: TGTGCCAGCAGTCCAAGGACTCCAGTGAATTCATCCCTCCGCTTT. Encoded protein: CASSPRTPVNSSLRF.

In regard to this clonotype: The junction does not match germline at one end; this may be a read error. This chain connects TRBV5-1 to TRBJ1-3, with D maybe TRBD1 (6 bases). The CDR3 has 14 residues. Germline V gene data show CDR1 as SGHRS and CDR2 as YFSETQ. The DNA for the CDR3 is TGCGCCAGCAGTTTGACAGGTCCAGGAAACACCGTATATTTT. It specifies CASSLTGPGNTVYF. Complete variable domain (other parts from reference TRBV5-1 and TRBJ1-3): KAGVTQTPRYLIKTRGQQVTLSCSPISGHRSVSWYQQTPGQGLQFLFEYFSETQRNKGNFPGRFSGRQFSNSRSEMNVSTLELGDSALYLCASSLTGPGNTVYFGEGSWLTVV.

This chain connects TRBV5-4 to TRBJ2-7; a weak D match, TRBD2 (5 bases). There are 15 residues in the CDR3. V lost 3 bases to trimming and J lost 4 bases, with 17 bases between them. Germline V gives CDR1 SGHNT, CDR2 YYREEE (reference sequence). The DNA for the CDR3 is TGTGCCAGCAGCTCTACTTGCGGGCTTACGTACGAGCAGTACTTC. This gives the protein CASSSTCGLTYEQYF.

A remark on this clonotype: Because the CDR3 is missing its conserved closing phenylalanine or tryptophan, this is likely a read error. The chain recombines TRBV4-3 with TRBJ2-3; D remains unclear. CDR3 length equals 14 residues. Looked up from germline, CDR1 is LGHNA and CDR2 is YSLEER. V lost 0 bases to trimming and J lost 6 bases, with 10 bases between them. The CDR3 DNA sequence: TGCGCCAGCAGCCAAGATCACGACACTGATACGCAGTATCTT. The encoded protein is CASSQDHDTDTQYL.

A remark on this clonotype: With a much larger clone just one base away, this may be a read error. The chain is built from TRBV10-3 and TRBJ2-7; tentatively, D is TRBD2 (6 bases). The CDR3 runs to 14 residues. V gave up 10 bases and J gave up 9 bases, with 25 bases separating them. In germline, CDR1 is ENHRY, CDR2 SYGVKD. In DNA form, the CDR3 reads TGTGCCACCCGGACCTCCGGGGGAGTGAACGGGCAGTACTTC. Its protein is CATRTSGGVNGQYF.

There are many counts of this clonotype. The chain has TRBV5-8 and TRBJ2-1; D is unresolved. Between the trimmed V and J ends, which lost 0 bases and 7 bases, there was a span of 11 bases. The CDR3 spans 14 residues. Per germline, CDR1 SGHTS and CDR2 YDEGEE. In nucleotides, the CDR3 is TGTGCCAGCAGCTTGGGGTCCATAGGGAATGAGCAGTTCTTC. This encodes CASSLGSIGNEQFF. Full variable domain (outside the CDR3, taken from reference TRBV5-8 and TRBJ2-1): EAGVTQSPTHLIKTRGQQATLRCSPISGHTSVYWYQQALGLGLQFLLWYDEGEERNRGNFPPRFSGRQFPNYSSELNVNALELEDSALYLCASSLGSIGNEQFFGPGTRLTVL.

As to this clonotype: The junction shows a germline mismatch at one end, possibly a read error. The V call is TRBV12-3 or TRBV12-4, the J call TRBJ1-3, with D unresolved. The CDR3 loop spans 13 amino acids. Written as DNA, the CDR3 is TGTGCCAGCGCTGGGAACTCTGGATACACCATATATTTT. As protein: CASAGNSGYTIYF.

With respect to this clonotype: Since the CDR3 does not end with the conserved phenylalanine or tryptophan, this likely comes from a read error. V and J are TRBV11-2 and TRBJ2-5, with unresolved D. Between the trimmed V and J ends, which lost 2 bases and 5 bases, there was a span of 12 bases. The CDR3 has 14 amino acids. Germline values: CDR1 SGHAT, CDR2 FQNNGV. The CDR3 nucleotides are TGTGCCAGCAGCTTATACAGAGATAAGGAGACCCAGTACTTA. Translated: CASSLYRDKETQYL.

In regard to this clonotype: In this CDR3 the conserved last residue, phenylalanine or tryptophan, is missing, so a read error is likely. The V gene is TRBV11-1, the J gene TRBJ2-4, with 9 bases fitting TRBD2. CDR1 and CDR2 from the germline V gene are SGHAT and FQDESV (reference sequence). CDR3 length equals 17 residues. The CDR3 loop reads CASGFPGTSRTKNIQYL. The DNA of the CDR3 is TGTGCTAGCGGCTTTCCCGGGACTAGCAGGACCAAAAACATTCAGTACCTC.

A word on this clonotype: Given a much more abundant clone one base away, this may be a read error. The CDR3 DNA sequence: TGTGCCAGCAGTTTACGAGGGCAGCCCCAGCGTTTT. Translating it yields CASSLRGQPQRF. The chain uses TRBV28 and TRBJ1-5; D ambiguous. There are 12 residues in the CDR3. CDR1 and CDR2 from the germline V gene are MDHEN and SYDVKM.